These 18 T cell receptor beta chains were sequenced from one sample in a study of T cells in localized non-small cell lung cancer. Using immunoSEQ multiplex PCR, the repertoire was profiled, and TCRdb retains in-frame clones only, with some absent. The sample records around 35,000 clones, 93% being singletons. Sequencing used peripheral blood, obtained before any cancer treatment. These receptors all come from a female donor aged 60 or older with stage I lung adenocarcinoma.

The chain combines TRBV2 with TRBJ2-1; D is undetermined. Trimming left V 6 bases short and J 9 bases short, with 12 bases between. Germline CDR1 and CDR2: SNHLY and FYNNEI. The length of the CDR3 is 12 residues. The CDR3 reads CASRTGRSEQFF. As DNA, the CDR3 is TGTGCCAGCAGAACCGGCAGATCTGAGCAGTTCTTC.

The chain has TRBV18 and TRBJ2-5; TRBD2 agrees at 7 bases. In germline, CDR1 is KGHSH, CDR2 LQKENI. J gave up 4 bases and V 3 bases, and 5 bases lay outside the gene matches. The CDR3 has 14 residues. The CDR3 sequence: CASSPERGAETQYF. CDR3 coding DNA: TGTGCCAGCTCACCGGAGCGGGGAGCAGAGACCCAGTACTTC.

This clone was counted a few times. The CDR3 nucleotides are TGTGCCACCAAGCAGGAGGACAGGCACAATCAGCCCCAGCATTTT. Amino acid sequence: CATKQEDRHNQPQHF. This chain uses TRBV28 with TRBJ1-5, with TRBD1 matching 7 bases. CDR3 length: 15 amino acids. J gave up 3 bases and V 10 bases, and 12 bases lay outside the gene matches. Germline V gene data show CDR1 as MDHEN and CDR2 as SYDVKM.

The V and J genes are TRBV5-1 and TRBJ1-4; D gene uncertain. The CDR3 spans 16 residues. The ends were cut back, 4 bases at V and 0 bases at J, with 13 bases in the middle. Germline assignment: CDR1 SGHRS and CDR2 YFSETQ. CDR3 sequence reads: CASSRLGRATNEKLFF. The CDR3 bases are TGCGCCAGCAGCCGACTTGGACGAGCAACTAATGAAAAACTGTTTTTT.

The chain recombines TRBV18 with TRBJ2-1, with 10 bases identical to TRBD1. Trimming cost V 3 bases and J 5 bases; bases outside gene matches: 4. The CDR3 is 15 residues long. Germline assignment: CDR1 KGHSH and CDR2 LQKENI. CDR3 coding DNA: TGTGCCAGCTCACCCCGACAGGGGGCGGACAATGAGCAGTTCTTC. Its protein is CASSPRQGADNEQFF. Based on the CDR3 plus reference TRBV18 and TRBJ2-1, the full variable domain is NAGVMQNPRHLVRRRGQEARLRCSPMKGHSHVYWYRQLPEEGLKFMVYLQKENIIDESGMPKERFSAEFPKEGPSILRIQQVVRGDSAAYFCASSPRQGADNEQFFGPGTRLTVL.

Written as DNA, the CDR3 is TGTGCCAGCAGTTTTCGAGACAGGGATCAGCCCCAGCATTTT. It encodes CASSFRDRDQPQHF. This chain joins TRBV27 and TRBJ1-5, with 7 bases identical to TRBD1. This CDR3 region has 14 residues. CDR1 and CDR2 (germline): MNHEY, SMNVEV (reference sequence). The V gene end was trimmed by 3 bases and the J gene end by 5 bases; junction bases not matched to a gene: 4.

The rearrangement links TRBV18 to TRBJ1-2; TRBD1 matches 7 bases. The CDR3 contains 14 residues. Trimming took 5 bases from V and 4 from J; bases not matched to a gene: 7. The V gene's germline CDR1 is KGHSH and CDR2 LQKENI. CDR3 loop: CASSSGGVSYGYTF. CDR3 DNA sequence: TGTGCCAGCTCATCAGGGGGGGTGTCCTATGGCTACACCTTC.

This clone was found once. The genes are TRBV5-1 and TRBJ2-5; D perhaps matches TRBD2 (5 bases). The CDR3 has 15 amino acids. The V gene's germline CDR1 is SGHRS and CDR2 YFSETQ. Trimming left V 2 bases short and J 2 bases short, with 13 bases between. The DNA of the CDR3 is TGCGCCAGCAGCTTAACTCCCGGCGGGCAAGAGACCCAGTACTTC. This sequence encodes CASSLTPGGQETQYF. Based on the CDR3 plus reference TRBV5-1 and TRBJ2-5, the full variable domain is KAGVTQTPRYLIKTRGQQVTLSCSPISGHRSVSWYQQTPGQGLQFLFEYFSETQRNKGNFPGRFSGRQFSNSRSEMNVSTLELGDSALYLCASSLTPGGQETQYFGPGTRLLVL.

In its sample, this clone was seen once. The CDR3 protein is CASSNTDTQYF. The CDR3 DNA follows: TGTGCCAGCAGTAACACAGATACGCAGTATTTT. The chain carries TRBV2 and TRBJ2-3; no clear D gene. The V gene's germline CDR1 is SNHLY and CDR2 FYNNEI. The CDR3 runs 11 residues. V gave up 5 bases and J gave up 2 bases, with 2 bases separating them.

The chain links TRBV18 to TRBJ1-2; the D is unclear. Trimming stripped 0 bases from V and 9 bases from J, with 11 bases between. Germline CDR1 and CDR2: KGHSH and LQKENI. CDR3 length: 13 amino acids. In nucleotides, the CDR3 is TGTGCCAGCTCACCACCTGAGGGCAAACGCTACACCTTC. The encoded protein is CASSPPEGKRYTF.

The V and J genes are TRBV7-3 and TRBJ2-2; 10 positions agree with TRBD2. CDR1 and CDR2 (germline): SGHTA, FQGTGA. The ends lost 5 bases at V and 14 bases at J; junction bases unmatched: 17. CDR3 length: 16 amino acids. CDR3 nucleotide sequence: TGTGCCAGCAGCCCTCGACTAGCGGGCACTGCTTCGGTCCTGTTTTTT. Amino acid sequence: CASSPRLAGTASVLFF.

Here the CDR3 DNA reads TGTGCCAGCAGCAAATTCAGGGGCGTTGATGGCTACACCTTC. Amino acid sequence: CASSKFRGVDGYTF. This sequence joins TRBV21-1 and TRBJ1-2; the D call TRBD1 from the table was never checked on the DNA. TRBV21-1 is a known pseudogene. There are 14 residues in the CDR3.

This rearrangement joins TRBV5-1 to TRBJ2-3, with 8 bases fitting TRBD1. CDR1 and CDR2 (germline): SGHRS, YFSETQ. The CDR3 totals 15 residues. Trimming at V came to 5 bases and at J to 1 base, leaving 6 bases not matched to a gene. In DNA form, the CDR3 reads TGCGCCAGCAGAACAGGGGGAGGAGGCACAGATACGCAGTATTTT. As protein: CASRTGGGGTDTQYF.

The chain has TRBV29-1 and TRBJ1-2, with D perhaps TRBD1 (5 bases). Germline V CDR1 and CDR2: SQVTM, ANQGSEA. Trimming left V 4 bases short and J 2 bases short, with 11 bases between. The CDR3 is made up of 13 amino acids. The CDR3 DNA follows: TGCAGCGTTGGCGGGACCGGCAACTATGGCTACACCTTC. Amino acid sequence: CSVGGTGNYGYTF.

The sample holds one count of this clone. The chain employs TRBV27 and TRBJ2-1; D gene uncertain. Germline-derived CDR1 and CDR2 are MNHEY and SMNVEV (reference sequence). There are 14 residues in the CDR3. Trimming shortened V by 5 bases and J by 2 bases, and 10 bases separated the two germline ends. The CDR3 coding sequence is TGTGCCAGCAGTCTTAGTGGGGCCTACAATGAGCAGTTCTTC. Translation gives CASSLSGAYNEQFF.

In nucleotides, the CDR3 is TGTGCCAGCAGCGTAGTCGCCGGCTCTGGGGCCAACGTCCTGACTTTC. Amino acid sequence: CASSVVAGSGANVLTF. The chain has TRBV9 and TRBJ2-6; no clear D gene. Per germline, CDR1 SGDLS and CDR2 YYNGEE. V lost 0 bases and J lost 0, with 7 bases in between. This CDR3 has 16 amino acids. The full variable domain, with the rest looked up from reference TRBV9 and TRBJ2-6, is DSGVTQTPKHLITATGQRVTLRCSPRSGDLSVYWYQQSLDQGLQFLIQYYNGEERAKGNILERFSAQQFPDLHSELNLSSLELGDSALYFCASSVVAGSGANVLTFGAGSRLTVL.

In its sample, this clone was seen a few times. The chain carries TRBV12-5 and TRBJ2-1; D is perhaps TRBD1 (6 bases). The CDR3 runs to 18 residues. Germline CDR1 reads LGHNT; CDR2 reads FRNRAP. The V gene lost 7 bases and the J gene lost 1 base, with 23 bases spanning the gap. As DNA, the CDR3 is TGTGCTAGTGCCCCTCGTATTATGTCCAGGGGATCCTACAATGAGCAGTTCTTC. The encoded protein is CASAPRIMSRGSYNEQFF.

This sequence joins TRBV28 and TRBJ2-7; D perhaps matches TRBD2 (6 bases). CDR1 and CDR2 from the germline V gene are MDHEN and SYDVKM. V lost 5 bases and J 3 bases, leaving 14 bases between the germline ends. The CDR3 sequence is 14 residues long. The DNA for the CDR3 is TGTGCCAGCAGTGCCTTTAGCGGAAACTACGAGCAGTACGTC. Protein: CASSAFSGNYEQYV.